One and the same sample provided the 16 T cell receptor beta chains below, sequenced in a study of cytomegalovirus exposure and HLA in healthy donors. The PCR used 60 Vbeta and 13 Jbeta primers. TCRdb keeps only in-frame clones here, not all; method: immunoSEQ multiplex PCR. The sample holds a few hundred thousand clones, roughly 80% seen once. Sequenced input: PBMCs. All receptors come from a girl aged 2 to 10 in good health and CMV-seronegative.

V gene TRBV30 combines with J gene TRBJ2-7; 7 bases agree with TRBD2. Germline trimming cut 6 bases from V and 1 base from J; bases unmatched to any gene: 6. Germline values: CDR1 GTSNPN, CDR2 SVGIG (reference sequence). The CDR3 is 13 amino acids. The CDR3 region has the DNA TGTGCCTGCAATCTAGCGGTATCCTACGAGCAGTACTTC. Translated, it gives CACNLAVSYEQYF.

V and J are TRBV15 and TRBJ1-2; 8 bases fit TRBD1. V lost 3 bases to trimming and J lost 0 bases; unmatched junction nucleotides: 0. Germline CDR1 and CDR2: LNHNV and YYDKDF (reference sequence). The CDR3 has 14 residues. CDR3 nucleotide sequence: TGTGCCACCAGCAGGGACAGGGCTAACTATGGCTACACCTTC. This encodes CATSRDRANYGYTF. Based on the CDR3 plus reference TRBV15 and TRBJ1-2, the full variable domain is DAMVIQNPRYQVTQFGKPVTLSCSQTLNHNVMYWYQQKSSQAPKLLFHYYDKDFNNEADTPDNFQSRRPNTSFCFLDIRSPGLGDTAMYLCATSRDRANYGYTFGSGTRLTVV.

The chain carries TRBV5-4 and TRBJ2-3, with D perhaps matching TRBD2 (5 bases). From germline, CDR1 is SGHNT and CDR2 YYREEE (reference sequence). The ends were cut back, 4 bases at V and 3 bases at J, with 12 bases in the middle. The CDR3 length is 14 residues. The CDR3 here is CASSAPLGTDTQYF. As DNA, the CDR3 is TGTGCCAGCAGCGCCCCACTAGGGACAGATACGCAGTATTTT. Using reference TRBV5-4 and TRBJ2-3 for the parts outside the CDR3, the full variable domain is ETGVTQSPTHLIKTRGQQVTLRCSSQSGHNTVSWYQQALGQGPQFIFQYYREEENGRGNFPPRFSGLQFPNYSSELNVNALELDDSALYLCASSAPLGTDTQYFGPGTRLTVL.

This chain uses TRBV5-1 with TRBJ1-1; maybe TRBD1 (5 bases). V lost 0 bases, J lost 3 bases, and 12 bases lay in between. The CDR3 totals 15 residues. Germline values: CDR1 SGHRS, CDR2 YFSETQ. The CDR3 protein is CASSLGDSAHTEAFF. In DNA form, the CDR3 reads TGCGCCAGCAGCTTGGGTGACAGCGCCCACACTGAAGCTTTCTTT.

The chain recombines TRBV19 with TRBJ2-3, with 11 bases matching TRBD2. The CDR3 length is 16 residues. CDR1 and CDR2 from the germline V gene are LNHDA and SQIVND (reference sequence). After removal of 4 bases from V and 3 bases from J, the junction contained 6 bases not matched to a gene. The CDR3 region is CASSTPGLAGTDTQYF. Written as DNA, the CDR3 is TGTGCCAGTAGTACCCCAGGACTAGCGGGTACAGATACGCAGTATTTT. The full variable domain, with the rest looked up from reference TRBV19 and TRBJ2-3, is DGGITQSPKYLFRKEGQNVTLSCEQNLNHDAMYWYRQDPGQGLRLIYYSQIVNDFQKGDIAEGYSVSREKKESFPLTVTSAQKNPTAFYLCASSTPGLAGTDTQYFGPGTRLTVL.

The chain couples TRBV2 to TRBJ2-3; perhaps TRBD1 as D (6 bases). The germline CDR1 and CDR2 sequences are SNHLY and FYNNEI. The CDR3 spans 13 residues. Trimming removed 2 bases at V and 6 bases at J, with 9 bases between. The CDR3 sequence: CASSEWTVDTQYF. CDR3 DNA sequence: TGTGCCAGCAGTGAATGGACAGTGGATACGCAGTATTTT.

The chain recombines TRBV4-1 with TRBJ2-1, with a tentative D call TRBD2 (5 bases). Between the trimmed V and J ends, which lost 4 bases and 10 bases, there was a span of 14 bases. CDR3 length: 13 residues. Germline V gene sequence: CDR1 MGHRA, CDR2 YSYEKL. CDR3: CASSLEVWSEQFF. For the CDR3, the DNA is TGCGCCAGCAGCCTGGAGGTGTGGAGCGAGCAGTTCTTC.

V usage is TRBV5-5 and J usage is TRBJ1-2; possible D gene TRBD1, 5 bases. The CDR3 extends over 11 amino acids. The germline V gene has CDR1 SGHKS and CDR2 YYEKEE (reference sequence). V lost 3 bases and J lost 11, with 11 bases in between. CDR3 nucleotides: TGTGCCAGCAGCTCAGGAGGGGATTACACCTTC. It encodes CASSSGGDYTF.

This CDR3 is CAWSDLTNYGYTF. CDR3 in DNA: TGTGCCTGGAGTGACCTTACAAACTATGGCTACACCTTC. V gene TRBV30 combines with J gene TRBJ1-2; D gene uncertain. CDR3 length: 13 residues. The V gene's germline CDR1 is GTSNPN and CDR2 SVGIG (reference sequence). V was clipped by 1 base and J by 2 bases, with 8 bases between them.

The gene calls are TRBV4-1 and TRBJ2-7, with D unclear. The germline CDR1 and CDR2 sequences are MGHRA and YSYEKL. The V end was cut by 1 base, the J end by 3 bases, with 13 bases between. This CDR3 spans 15 amino acids. The CDR3 DNA reads as TGCGCCAGCAGCCAAGGGTCGGTCCAACGCTACGAGCAGTACTTC. Protein: CASSQGSVQRYEQYF.

This clone occurred a few times. The V gene is TRBV7-3, the J gene TRBJ1-2; no reliable D call. This CDR3 is 14 amino acids long. The V end was cut by 5 bases, the J end by 5 bases, with 15 bases between. Germline V gene data show CDR1 as SGHTA and CDR2 as FQGTGA. CDR3 protein: CASSPNRGQYGYTF. Written as DNA, the CDR3 is TGTGCCAGCAGCCCAAACCGGGGTCAATATGGCTACACCTTC.

V and J are TRBV7-9 and TRBJ1-3; D may be TRBD1 (6 bases). Trimming stripped 3 bases from V and 3 bases from J, with 12 bases between. The CDR3 consists of 15 residues. Germline V gene lookup returns CDR1 SEHNR and CDR2 FQNEAQ (reference sequence). The CDR3 nucleotides are TGTGCCAGCAGCTTTCAACACAGGGATGGAAACACCATATATTTT. As protein: CASSFQHRDGNTIYF.

The CDR3 nucleotides read TGTGCCAGCAGTGGGGATCGGGGCTCCTACGAGCAGTACTTC. Translated: CASSGDRGSYEQYF. The chain couples TRBV2 to TRBJ2-7, with a tentative D call TRBD2 (5 bases). The germline gives CDR1 SNHLY, CDR2 FYNNEI. The CDR3 sequence is 14 residues long. V lost 4 bases, J lost 0 bases, and 10 bases lay in between.

The V and J genes are TRBV27 and TRBJ2-7; TRBD1 matches at 7 bases. Germline loops: CDR1 MNHEY, CDR2 SMNVEV (reference sequence). This CDR3 region has 16 residues. V trimming: 0 bases; J trimming: 5 bases; junction bases outside the gene matches: 10. The CDR3 DNA follows: TGTGCCAGCAGTTTATCGAACAGGGGCCTGGAGGACGAGCAGTACTTC. This translates into CASSLSNRGLEDEQYF.

The rearrangement joins TRBV2 to TRBJ2-2; 7 bases match TRBD1. This CDR3 region has 14 residues. Germline V gene data show CDR1 as SNHLY and CDR2 as FYNNEI. After removal of 6 bases from V and 6 bases from J, the junction contained 7 bases not matched to a gene. CDR3 protein: CASRTGKGAGELFF. CDR3 DNA: TGTGCCAGCAGGACAGGGAAAGGGGCCGGGGAGCTGTTTTTT.

V usage is TRBV10-1 and J usage is TRBJ2-2; D possibly corresponds to TRBD2 (5 bases). Trimming removed 2 bases at V and 4 bases at J, with 5 bases between. Per germline, CDR1 WNHNN and CDR2 SYGVQD (reference sequence). This CDR3 has 13 residues. The CDR3 reads CASSELATGELFF. CDR3 nucleotide sequence: TGCGCCAGCAGTGAGCTAGCCACCGGGGAGCTGTTTTTT.